The next 16 T cell receptor beta chains were all read from a single sample in a study of OX40 agonist ivuxolimab in advanced cancers. Clones were read by immunoSEQ multiplex PCR, and TCRdb kept only the in-frame ones, dropping some. Of 65,000 to 85,000 clones in the sample, approximately 80% were seen once. This specimen consisted of CD4+ or CD8+ T cells sorted from blood, obtained in a trial of the OX40 agonist ivuxolimab. The source is an adult with an advanced solid tumor such as melanoma, head and neck, liver or kidney cancer.

Remarks on this clone: An end of the junction does not agree with germline; a read error may underlie this. CDR3 protein: CASSLGPLAGDTQYF. Here the CDR3 DNA reads TGTGCTAGCAGCTTAGGGCCACTAGCGGGGGATACGCAGTATTTT. This chain uses TRBV7-7 with TRBJ2-3; TRBD2 aligns across 10 bases. Germline V gives CDR1 SSHAT, CDR2 FNYEAQ (reference sequence). CDR3 length equals 15 residues.

The chain is built from TRBV5-4 and TRBJ2-3, with 14 bases that match TRBD2. The CDR3 length is 16 residues. Germline CDR1 reads SGHNT; CDR2 reads YYREEE (reference sequence). Trimming took 4 bases from V and 4 from J; bases not matched to a gene: 5. This chain's CDR3 is CASSSGTSGSSDTQYF. The CDR3 DNA follows: TGTGCCAGCAGCAGCGGGACTAGCGGGAGTTCAGATACGCAGTATTTT.

CDR3 DNA sequence: TGTGCCACCAGAAAGGTAGCGGACAATGAGCAGTTCTTC. Encoded protein: CATRKVADNEQFF. The V and J genes are TRBV15 and TRBJ2-1, with a possible D match to TRBD2 (6 bases). This CDR3 comprises 13 residues. The germline CDR1 and CDR2 sequences are LNHNV and YYDKDF (reference sequence). V was cut by 6 bases and J by 5 bases, with 11 bases left in between.

This clone was recorded only once. The chain carries TRBV2 and TRBJ1-5; D is undetermined. The length of the CDR3 is 12 residues. The germline V gene has CDR1 SNHLY and CDR2 FYNNEI. Trimming took off 4 bases at V and 7 bases at J, with 8 bases between the two ends. Here the CDR3 DNA reads TGTGCCAGCAGTGTGGGTTGGCAGCCCCAGCATTTT. This sequence encodes CASSVGWQPQHF.

The rearrangement joins TRBV5-1 to TRBJ1-4, with TRBD1 as a possible D gene (6 bases). Germline CDR1 and CDR2: SGHRS and YFSETQ. Trimming stripped 4 bases from V and 0 bases from J, with 10 bases between. The CDR3 totals 15 residues. The CDR3 DNA reads as TGCGCCAGCAGCACAACAGGGTCAACTAATGAAAAACTGTTTTTT. This sequence encodes CASSTTGSTNEKLFF. The whole variable domain, filled in from reference TRBV5-1 and TRBJ1-4, reads KAGVTQTPRYLIKTRGQQVTLSCSPISGHRSVSWYQQTPGQGLQFLFEYFSETQRNKGNFPGRFSGRQFSNSRSEMNVSTLELGDSALYLCASSTTGSTNEKLFFGSGTQLSVL.

The chain employs TRBV6-1 and TRBJ2-1; 13 positions agree with TRBD2. Germline values: CDR1 MNHNS, CDR2 SASEGT. The CDR3 has 15 residues. V was clipped by 5 bases and J by 3 bases; unmatched bases: 1. CDR3 coding DNA: TGTGCCAGCAGTTGGACTAGCGGGGGCTACAATGAGCAGTTCTTC. This translates into CASSWTSGGYNEQFF.

The chain uses TRBV21-1 and TRBJ2-6. TRBV21-1 has pseudogene status. The CDR3 loop spans 15 amino acids. The CDR3 sequence: CASRSGLSGANVLTF. DNA of the CDR3: TGTGCCAGCAGGTCGGGGCTTTCTGGGGCCAACGTCCTGACTTTC.

The gene calls are TRBV5-4 and TRBJ1-3; D might be TRBD1 (5 bases). Trimming pared 7 bases from V and 4 bases from J, leaving 21 bases between. Germline CDR1 and CDR2: SGHNT and YYREEE (reference sequence). The CDR3 length is 16 residues. The CDR3 nucleotides are TGTGCCAGCTCCCTAAACCGGGGGATTTCGGGAAACACCATATATTTT. It specifies CASSLNRGISGNTIYF.

The genes are TRBV28 and TRBJ2-7; TRBD1 matches at 7 bases. CDR3 length: 13 residues. Trimming at V came to 2 bases and at J to 7 bases, leaving 5 bases not matched to a gene. From germline, CDR1 is MDHEN and CDR2 SYDVKM. Here the CDR3 DNA reads TGTGCCAGCAGTTTAGAGGACAGGTTTGAGCAGTACTTC. The encoded protein is CASSLEDRFEQYF.

The chain combines TRBV7-2 with TRBJ1-6; D ambiguous. The CDR3 extends over 16 amino acids. Trimming removed 5 bases from V and 0 bases from J, with 11 bases in between. CDR1 and CDR2 from the germline V gene are SGHTA and FQGNSA. The DNA of the CDR3 is TGTGCCAGCAGCCGGGTGGGGAGCTCCTATAATTCACCCCTCCACTTT. It codes for CASSRVGSSYNSPLHF.

This rearrangement joins TRBV23-1 to TRBJ2-5; D perhaps matches TRBD1 (5 bases). TRBV23-1 is an ORF for which the function is uncertain. Trimming shortened V by 6 bases and J by 3 bases, and 20 bases separated the two germline ends. The CDR3 sequence is 16 residues long. Here the CDR3 DNA reads TGCGCCAGCAGGACGGACATTCCAACCTTAGAAGAGACCCAGTACTTC. The encoded protein is CASRTDIPTLEETQYF.

The DNA of the CDR3 is TGCGCCAGCAGCCAATTGTGGACAGGAGCGAACAATGAGCAGTTCTTC. It translates to CASSQLWTGANNEQFF. V and J are TRBV4-1 and TRBJ2-1, with TRBD1 matching over 7 bases. The CDR3 spans 16 residues. With V trimmed by 2 bases and J by 5 bases, 9 bases remained unmatched. The germline V gene encodes CDR1 MGHRA and CDR2 YSYEKL.

This sequence joins TRBV6-1 and TRBJ2-7; 11 bases line up with TRBD1. The CDR3 loop spans 16 amino acids. With 4 bases clipped from V and 1 base from J, the junction kept 6 bases outside the gene matches. Germline V CDR1 and CDR2: MNHNS, SASEGT. This chain's CDR3 is CASSALRDRGSYEQYF. DNA of the CDR3: TGTGCCAGCAGTGCCCTCCGGGACAGGGGGTCCTACGAGCAGTACTTC.

The chain carries TRBV5-4 and TRBJ2-7, with a tentative D call TRBD2 (5 bases). The V gene lost 6 bases and the J gene lost 0 bases, with 16 bases spanning the gap. The V gene's germline CDR1 is SGHNT and CDR2 YYREEE (reference sequence). The CDR3 runs 15 residues. In nucleotides, the CDR3 is TGTGCCAGCACTCCCCAAAGCGGAAGCTCCTACGAGCAGTACTTC. As protein: CASTPQSGSSYEQYF.

The genes are TRBV9 and TRBJ2-3; 7 nucleotides line up with TRBD2. Per the germline V gene, CDR1 is SGDLS and CDR2 is YYNGEE. The CDR3 consists of 14 residues. The trim removed 3 bases at V and 4 bases at J, leaving 5 bases unmatched. The CDR3 loop reads CASSAGRAADTQYF. The CDR3 coding sequence is TGTGCCAGCAGCGCGGGGAGGGCCGCAGATACGCAGTATTTT.

The genes are TRBV7-2 and TRBJ1-2, with unresolved D. The germline V gene has CDR1 SGHTA and CDR2 FQGNSA. This CDR3 spans 14 amino acids. V was cut by 0 bases and J by 1 base, with 6 bases left in between. The CDR3 is CASSLANNNYGYTF. CDR3 nucleotide sequence: TGTGCCAGCAGCTTAGCAAACAATAACTATGGCTACACCTTC.